This T cell receptor beta chain comes out of a study of post-analysis software for immune sequencing data. Overall study findings and caveats: Controls significantly exceeded multiple sclerosis patients in normalized Chao1 diversity. With TRBV5-6, TRBV5-1 and TRBV20-1 included, 4 to 6 TRBV segments were more frequent in patients than in controls.

Trimming removed 6 bases from V and 6 bases from J, with 23 bases in between. CDR3 length: 16 residues. CDR1 MNHEY and CDR2 SMNVEV come from the germline V gene (reference sequence). Unique molecular identifiers had been added to the TCR beta cDNA libraries. TCRdb re-derived calls from the PCR reads in MiXCR, one entry per CDR3 protein. The sample includes about 800,000 distinct CDR3 sequences, roughly 30% of them seen just once. Points on this clonotype: No antigen is known for it.

The chain uses TRBV27 and TRBJ1-2; the D is unclear. The sample was blood. The source is a girl between 5 and 17 years old with multiple sclerosis. The CDR3 nucleotides read TGTGCCAGCAGCCGCTCCAGAGCCAGCCCATACCATGGCTACACCTTC. This translates into CASSRSRASPYHGYTF.